The 17 T cell receptor beta chains below were found in one sample sequenced in a study of early stage breast cancer tumors (dated by TCRdb to 2015 to 2018). Libraries were made using the immunoSEQ multiplex PCR assay. The clones in this table, taken by TCRdb from immuneACCESS, are in-frame only. Not every clone is retained; where verified, under half of the shortfall comes from an unresolved V gene, and the cause of the rest is unknown. This sample gives tens of thousands of clones in total; roughly 73% of them show up just once. The ten largest account for 3.4% of the sample. The sequencing input was blood. The source is a person aged 35-50 years with breast cancer.

The chain recombines TRBV27 with TRBJ2-7, with D unclear. There are 14 residues in the CDR3. The V end lost 1 base, the J end lost 0 bases, and 7 bases lay between the germline ends. Looked up from germline, CDR1 is MNHEY and CDR2 is SMNVEV (reference sequence). The CDR3 is CASSLWASSYEQYF. The DNA of the CDR3 is TGTGCCAGCAGTTTATGGGCTAGCTCCTACGAGCAGTACTTC.

The chain employs TRBV11-3 and TRBJ2-1, with D hard to call. The CDR3 runs 13 residues. Trimming cost V 5 bases and J 2 bases, with 7 bases left between them. In germline, CDR1 is SGHNT, CDR2 YENEEA. The CDR3 DNA reads as TGTGCCAGCAGCCTCCCCCCCTACAATGAGCAGTTCTTC. Protein product: CASSLPPYNEQFF.

The chain combines TRBV10-3 with TRBJ2-5; 10 bases agree with TRBD1. This CDR3 comprises 16 residues. J was trimmed by 4 bases and V by 10 bases; bases with no gene match: 15. Germline assignment: CDR1 ENHRY and CDR2 SYGVKD. The CDR3 is CATAPLLGTGVETQYF. CDR3 sequence (DNA): TGTGCCACCGCCCCTCTACTTGGGACAGGGGTAGAGACCCAGTACTTC.

This clone has a single count. This chain uses TRBV18 with TRBJ1-1, with D hard to call. The CDR3 covers 12 residues. V was pared by 3 bases and J by 2 bases, with 4 bases between. Germline lookup yields CDR1 KGHSH and CDR2 LQKENI. CDR3 protein: CASSPDNTEAFF. As DNA, the CDR3 is TGTGCCAGCTCACCCGACAACACTGAAGCTTTCTTT. The entire variable domain, with the rest obtained from reference TRBV18 and TRBJ1-1, is as follows: NAGVMQNPRHLVRRRGQEARLRCSPMKGHSHVYWYRQLPEEGLKFMVYLQKENIIDESGMPKERFSAEFPKEGPSILRIQQVVRGDSAAYFCASSPDNTEAFFGQGTRLTVV.

This clone turned up a few times. This chain uses TRBV10-3 with TRBJ1-1; no firm D call. Germline V gives CDR1 ENHRY, CDR2 SYGVKD. The CDR3 totals 12 residues. V gave up 3 bases and J gave up 10 bases, with 12 bases separating them. CDR3 coding DNA: TGTGCCATCAGTGATTCGGGCATGAGAGCTTTCTTT. Its translation: CAISDSGMRAFF.

The genes are TRBV6-5 and TRBJ1-4; 7 bases are a match to TRBD1. The ends lost 5 bases at V and 1 base at J; junction bases unmatched: 4. The germline V gene encodes CDR1 MNHEY and CDR2 SVGAGI. The CDR3 runs to 15 residues. CDR3 in amino acids: CASSNTGETNEKLFF. CDR3 nucleotides: TGTGCCAGCAGTAATACAGGGGAAACTAATGAAAAACTGTTTTTT.

This chain joins TRBV19 and TRBJ2-1; 12 bases map to TRBD2. Losses at the gene ends were 3 bases for V and 8 bases for J; bases not matched to a gene: 14. Germline V CDR1 and CDR2: LNHDA, SQIVND (reference sequence). This CDR3 spans 18 amino acids. In DNA form, the CDR3 reads TGTGCCAGTAGTATTGGGGCCCGACTAGCGGGAGATGGAGATGAGCAGTTCTTC. Amino acid sequence: CASSIGARLAGDGDEQFF.

As to this clone: The junction does not match germline at one end; this may be a read error. DNA of the CDR3: TGTGCCAGCTCACAAAATTCCCAGGGGAACGCCGGGGAGCTGTTTTTT. This encodes CASSQNSQGNAGELFF. This chain joins TRBV18 and TRBJ2-2; TRBD1 is a possible D gene (6 bases). The CDR3 consists of 16 residues. Per the germline V gene, CDR1 is KGHSH and CDR2 is LQKENI.

This clone was found a few times. V and J are TRBV6-5 and TRBJ1-5; tentatively, D is TRBD1 (5 bases). The CDR3 has 13 residues. Germline V lookup: CDR1 MNHEY, CDR2 SVGAGI. V was pared by 5 bases and J by 7 bases, with 12 bases between. Written as DNA, the CDR3 is TGTGCCAGCAGTCCGGTTTGGGGGCAGCCCCAGCATTTT. As protein: CASSPVWGQPQHF.

This clone turned up a few times. The chain carries TRBV11-2 and TRBJ2-1; TRBD2 agrees at 7 bases. The germline gives CDR1 SGHAT, CDR2 FQNNGV. There are 14 residues in the CDR3. Germline trimming cut 4 bases from V and 5 bases from J; bases unmatched to any gene: 5. The CDR3 protein is CASSSEGRDNEQFF. CDR3 nucleotides: TGTGCCAGCAGCTCCGAGGGGAGGGACAATGAGCAGTTCTTC.

The gene calls are TRBV10-1 and TRBJ2-1; D is possibly TRBD2 (6 bases). Germline CDR1 is WNHNN and CDR2 is SYGVQD (reference sequence). Trimming removed 6 bases at V and 3 bases at J, with 12 bases between. The CDR3 has 14 amino acids. The CDR3 DNA follows: TGCGCCAGCAGCGATTCCGGGAGCTACAATGAGCAGTTCTTC. It translates to CASSDSGSYNEQFF.

CDR3 DNA: TGTGCCTGGAGTGTGACCGGCTCTGGAAACACCATATATTTT. This codes for CAWSVTGSGNTIYF. J is TRBJ1-3 and V is TRBV30; D not certain. Germline loops: CDR1 GTSNPN, CDR2 SVGIG (reference sequence). Deletions cut 0 bases from V and 0 bases from J, with 6 bases between. The CDR3 is made up of 14 amino acids. The entire variable domain, with the rest obtained from reference TRBV30 and TRBJ1-3, is as follows: SQTIHQWPATLVQPVGSPLSLECTVEGTSNPNLYWYRQAAGRGLQLLFYSVGIGQISSEVPQNLSASRPQDRQFILSSKKLLLSDSGFYLCAWSVTGSGNTIYFGEGSWLTVV.

This clone is judged medium-sized (0.01 to 0.1%). V gene TRBV4-2 combines with J gene TRBJ2-7, with 7 bases identical to TRBD1. CDR1 is LGHNA, CDR2 YNFKEQ, per germline. The CDR3 contains 16 residues. The ends lost 0 bases at V and 0 bases at J; junction bases unmatched: 5. The CDR3 DNA sequence: TGTGCCAGCAGCCAAGAGAAGGGGGACAGCTCCTACGAGCAGTACTTC. Translating it yields CASSQEKGDSSYEQYF.

The V call is TRBV19, the J call TRBJ1-1; no firm D call. The germline gives CDR1 LNHDA, CDR2 SQIVND (reference sequence). V was pared by 0 bases and J by 5 bases, with 7 bases between. This CDR3 has 13 residues. The CDR3 region has the DNA TGTGCCAGTAGTATAGAAGGGCGGACTGAAGCTTTCTTT. Protein sequence: CASSIEGRTEAFF.

The chain couples TRBV30 to TRBJ2-7; 11 bases align to TRBD2. Germline V gene data show CDR1 as GTSNPN and CDR2 as SVGIG (reference sequence). CDR3 length equals 13 residues. V shed 3 bases, J shed 5 bases, and the junction held 3 bases outside the gene matches. Written as DNA, the CDR3 is TGTGCCTGGAGCGCACTAGCGGGAGACGAGCAGTACTTC. It translates to CAWSALAGDEQYF.

This clone showed up just a few times. This chain joins TRBV15 and TRBJ2-7, with D perhaps assigned TRBD1 or TRBD2 (5 bases each). V lost 2 bases and J 6 bases, leaving 23 bases between the germline ends. The CDR3 spans 17 residues. Germline V CDR1 and CDR2: LNHNV, YYDKDF (reference sequence). CDR3 in DNA: TGTGCCACCAGCAGATCGAGAGGGCAGGGTAGAGAGGGCGAGCAGTACTTC. It codes for CATSRSRGQGREGEQYF. Based on the CDR3 plus reference TRBV15 and TRBJ2-7, the full variable domain is DAMVIQNPRYQVTQFGKPVTLSCSQTLNHNVMYWYQQKSSQAPKLLFHYYDKDFNNEADTPDNFQSRRPNTSFCFLDIRSPGLGDTAMYLCATSRSRGQGREGEQYFGPGTRLTVT.

This clone was seen only once. The genes are TRBV4-1 and TRBJ2-1, with TRBD2 identical over 8 bases. The CDR3 contains 13 residues. V was pared by 3 bases and J by 15 bases, with 10 bases of the junction left unmatched. The germline gives CDR1 MGHRA, CDR2 YSYEKL. The CDR3 nucleotides are TGCGCCAGCAGCCATCTGGGCGGGGGGCAGCCGTTCTTC. As protein: CASSHLGGGQPFF.